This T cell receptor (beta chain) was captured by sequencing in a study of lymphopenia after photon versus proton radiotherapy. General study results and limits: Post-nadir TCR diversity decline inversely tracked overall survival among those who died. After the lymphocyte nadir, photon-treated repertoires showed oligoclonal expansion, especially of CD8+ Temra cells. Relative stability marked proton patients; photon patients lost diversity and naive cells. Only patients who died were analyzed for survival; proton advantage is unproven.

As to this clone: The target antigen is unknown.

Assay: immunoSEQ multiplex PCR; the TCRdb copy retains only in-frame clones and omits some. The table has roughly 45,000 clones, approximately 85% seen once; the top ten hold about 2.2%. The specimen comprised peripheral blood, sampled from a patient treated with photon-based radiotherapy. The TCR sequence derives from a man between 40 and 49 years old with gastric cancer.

CDR3 residues: CASSIQGLSSYNEQFF. The CDR3 nucleotides are TGTGCCAGCAGCATACAGGGGCTGAGCTCCTACAATGAGCAGTTCTTC. The chain has TRBV5-5 and TRBJ2-1, with TRBD1 matching over 7 bases. This CDR3 is 16 amino acids long. Germline values: CDR1 SGHKS, CDR2 YYEKEE (reference sequence). Losses at the gene ends were 4 bases for V and 0 bases for J; bases not matched to a gene: 7.